One T cell receptor beta chain is described in this entry. This record comes from a study of blood T cell repertoires in COVID-19. The protocol was immunoSEQ multiplex PCR, while the TCRdb copy is restricted to in-frame clones and leaves out a portion. Of roughly 100,000 clones listed, 88% are singletons. The V gene lost 4 bases and the J gene lost 3 bases, with 14 bases spanning the gap. This CDR3 has 15 amino acids. Germline CDR1 LNHDA, CDR2 SQIVND (reference sequence). The clonotype comes from a human donor in a cohort sampled during active COVID-19. This chain connects TRBV19 to TRBJ2-3, with D maybe TRBD1 (5 bases). Specimen: peripheral blood. CDR3 amino acids: CASSSRRRETDTQYF. CDR3 bases: TGTGCCAGTAGTAGCCGGCGCAGGGAAACAGATACGCAGTATTTT.